This T cell receptor beta chain was recovered during a study of OX40 agonist ivuxolimab in advanced cancers. Study context: One patient with hepatocellular carcinoma and two with cutaneous melanoma, three in all, had partial responses.

Of note for this clone: The antigen is unknown.

Repertoires were generated with immunoSEQ multiplex PCR, while TCRdb's copy carries only in-frame clones and drops some. The table has more than 45,000 clones, approximately 80% seen once; the top ten hold around 2%. The V gene's germline CDR1 is KGHSH and CDR2 LQKENI. This CDR3 has 12 residues. The V gene lost 3 bases and the J gene lost 1 base, with 3 bases spanning the gap. General study points: A proportion of nonresponders additionally exhibited low normalized T-cell clonal expansion. Dosing at 0.1 to 3.0 mg/kg was accompanied by clonal expansion of CD4+ and CD8+ blood T cells by week 6. At 0.1-3.0 mg/kg, partial responders had clonal expansion among the lowest observed.

The source of this sequence is an adult with an advanced solid tumor such as melanoma, head and neck, liver or kidney cancer. The chain is built from TRBV18 and TRBJ2-5; D remains unclear. Sequencing was performed on CD4+ or CD8+ T cells sorted from blood, taken in a trial of the OX40 agonist ivuxolimab. Written as DNA, the CDR3 is TGTGCCAGCTCACCGGTCCAAGAGACCCAGTACTTC. Translation gives CASSPVQETQYF.